This T cell receptor beta chain was found in a study of CD8 T cells in Susac syndrome. The CDR3 runs 15 residues. CDR1 is DFQATT, CDR2 SNEGSKA, per germline (reference sequence). The V and J ends lost 5 bases and 1 base, in that order; junction bases with no gene match: 9. Reverse transcription of about 0.5 to 1 ug RNA was carried out with random hexamers. Across 54 Vbeta and 13 Jbeta, immunoSEQ multiplex PCR amplified TCR beta CDR3. One entry per CDR3 protein results from TCRdb running MiXCR on the immunoSEQ multiplex PCR reads. The sample records about 250,000 distinct CDR3 sequences, around 93% being singletons. This clonotype is a singleton in its sample. Each multiple sclerosis control was a treatment-naive patient with relapsing-remitting disease that was either stable or active.

The receptor's source is a human donor with multiple sclerosis. The sequenced sample consisted of CD4+ T cells from PBMCs. The V and J genes are TRBV20-1 and TRBJ2-5, with TRBD2 identical over 8 bases. CDR3 bases: TGCAGTGCTCCTCATAGCGGGGCCATCCAAGAGACCCAGTACTTC. It codes for CSAPHSGAIQETQYF.